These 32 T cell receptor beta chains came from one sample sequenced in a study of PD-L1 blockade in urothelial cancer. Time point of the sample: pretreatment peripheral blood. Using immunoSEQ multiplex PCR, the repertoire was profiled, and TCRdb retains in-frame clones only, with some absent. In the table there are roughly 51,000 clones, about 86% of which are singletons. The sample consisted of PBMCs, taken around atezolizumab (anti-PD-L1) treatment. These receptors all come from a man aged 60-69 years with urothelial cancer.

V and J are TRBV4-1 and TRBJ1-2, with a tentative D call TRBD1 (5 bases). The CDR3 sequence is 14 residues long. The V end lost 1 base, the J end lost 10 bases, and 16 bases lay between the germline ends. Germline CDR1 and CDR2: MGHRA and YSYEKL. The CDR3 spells CASSQGEHSGAYTF. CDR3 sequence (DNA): TGCGCCAGCAGCCAAGGGGAGCACAGCGGGGCCTACACCTTC.

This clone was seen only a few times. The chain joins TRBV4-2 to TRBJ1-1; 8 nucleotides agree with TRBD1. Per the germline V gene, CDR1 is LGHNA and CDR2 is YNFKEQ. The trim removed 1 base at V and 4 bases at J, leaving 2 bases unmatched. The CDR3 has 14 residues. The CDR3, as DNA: TGTGCCAGCAGCCAAGGGACAGGGTTCACTGAAGCTTTCTTT. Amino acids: CASSQGTGFTEAFF.

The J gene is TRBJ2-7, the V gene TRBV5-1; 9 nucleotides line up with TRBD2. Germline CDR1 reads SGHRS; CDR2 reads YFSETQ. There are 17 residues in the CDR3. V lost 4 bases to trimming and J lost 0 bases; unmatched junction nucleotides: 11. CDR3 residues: CASSPGLASHTSYEQYF. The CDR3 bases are TGCGCCAGCAGCCCCGGACTAGCGAGCCATACCTCCTACGAGCAGTACTTC. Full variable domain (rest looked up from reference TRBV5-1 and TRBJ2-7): KAGVTQTPRYLIKTRGQQVTLSCSPISGHRSVSWYQQTPGQGLQFLFEYFSETQRNKGNFPGRFSGRQFSNSRSEMNVSTLELGDSALYLCASSPGLASHTSYEQYFGPGTRLTVT.

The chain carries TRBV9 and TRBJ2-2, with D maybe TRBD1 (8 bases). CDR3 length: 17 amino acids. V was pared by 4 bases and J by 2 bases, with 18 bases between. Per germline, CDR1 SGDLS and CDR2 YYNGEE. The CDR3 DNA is TGTGCCAGCAGCACCCGGACAGGGACTAAAAACACCGGGGAGCTGTTTTTT. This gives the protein CASSTRTGTKNTGELFF.

The chain's CDR3 is CASSKDSMSTEAFF. The DNA of the CDR3 is TGTGCCAGCAGTAAAGACAGTATGAGCACTGAAGCTTTCTTT. The chain carries TRBV6-4 and TRBJ1-1; weak D call: TRBD1 (5 bases). V lost 5 bases, J lost 4 bases, and 14 bases lay in between. From germline, CDR1 is MRHNA and CDR2 SNTAGT. There are 14 residues in the CDR3.

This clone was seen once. For the CDR3, the DNA is TGTGCCAGCAGCTTGGGGACGAGTAGCGAGTACAATGAGCAGTTCTTC. Amino acid sequence: CASSLGTSSEYNEQFF. V is TRBV5-4 and J is TRBJ2-1; a weak D match, TRBD2 (5 bases). Trimming stripped 0 bases from V and 4 bases from J, with 14 bases between. The CDR3 loop spans 16 amino acids. The germline V gene encodes CDR1 SGHNT and CDR2 YYREEE (reference sequence).

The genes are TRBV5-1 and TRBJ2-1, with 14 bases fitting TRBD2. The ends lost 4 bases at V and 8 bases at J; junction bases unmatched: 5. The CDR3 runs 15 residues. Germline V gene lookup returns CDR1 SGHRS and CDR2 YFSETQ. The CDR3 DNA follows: TGCGCCAGCAGCCCGGGACTAGCGGGAGTCTATGAGCAGTTCTTC. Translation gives CASSPGLAGVYEQFF.

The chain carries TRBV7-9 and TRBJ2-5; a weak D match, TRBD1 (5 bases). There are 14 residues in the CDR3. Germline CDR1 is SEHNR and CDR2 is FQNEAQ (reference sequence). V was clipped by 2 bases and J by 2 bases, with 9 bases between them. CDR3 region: CASSLNRIQETQYF. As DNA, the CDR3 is TGTGCCAGCAGCTTAAACAGGATACAAGAGACCCAGTACTTC. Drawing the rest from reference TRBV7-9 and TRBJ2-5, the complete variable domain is DTGVSQNPRHKITKRGQNVTFRCDPISEHNRLYWYRQTLGQGPEFLTYFQNEAQLEKSRLLSDRFSAERPKGSFSTLEIQRTEQGDSAMYLCASSLNRIQETQYFGPGTRLLVL.

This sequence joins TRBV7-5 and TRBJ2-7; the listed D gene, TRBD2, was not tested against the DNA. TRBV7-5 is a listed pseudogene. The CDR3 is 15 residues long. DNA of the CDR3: TGTGCCAGAAGCCCCGGCGGGTTATACCTCTACGAGCAGTACTTC. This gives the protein CARSPGGLYLYEQYF.

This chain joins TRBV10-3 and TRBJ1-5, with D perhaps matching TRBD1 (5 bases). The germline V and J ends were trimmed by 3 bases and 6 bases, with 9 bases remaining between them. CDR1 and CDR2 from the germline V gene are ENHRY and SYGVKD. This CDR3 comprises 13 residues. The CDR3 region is CAISEDRIQPQHF. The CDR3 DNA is TGTGCCATCAGTGAAGACAGAATTCAGCCCCAGCATTTT.

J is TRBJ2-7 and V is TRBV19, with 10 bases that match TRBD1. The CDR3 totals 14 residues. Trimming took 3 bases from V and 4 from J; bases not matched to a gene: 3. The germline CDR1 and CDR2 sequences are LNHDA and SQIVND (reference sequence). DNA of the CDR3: TGTGCCAGTAGTATCGGGACAGGGGTGTACGAGCAGTACTTC. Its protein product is CASSIGTGVYEQYF. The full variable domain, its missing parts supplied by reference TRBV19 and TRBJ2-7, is DGGITQSPKYLFRKEGQNVTLSCEQNLNHDAMYWYRQDPGQGLRLIYYSQIVNDFQKGDIAEGYSVSREKKESFPLTVTSAQKNPTAFYLCASSIGTGVYEQYFGPGTRLTVT.

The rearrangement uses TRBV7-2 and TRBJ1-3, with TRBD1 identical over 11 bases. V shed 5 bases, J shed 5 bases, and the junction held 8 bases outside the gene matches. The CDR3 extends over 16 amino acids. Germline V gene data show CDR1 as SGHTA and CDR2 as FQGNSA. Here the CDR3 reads CASSATGTGGRNTIYF. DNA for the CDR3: TGTGCCAGCAGCGCAACCGGGACAGGGGGAAGAAACACCATATATTTT.

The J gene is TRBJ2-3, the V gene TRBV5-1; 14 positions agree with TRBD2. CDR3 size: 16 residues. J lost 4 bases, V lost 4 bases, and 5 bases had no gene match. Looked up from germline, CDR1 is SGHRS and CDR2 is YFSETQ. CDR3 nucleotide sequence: TGCGCCAGCAGCCTAACGGGACTAGCGGGAGCAGATACGCAGTATTTT. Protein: CASSLTGLAGADTQYF.

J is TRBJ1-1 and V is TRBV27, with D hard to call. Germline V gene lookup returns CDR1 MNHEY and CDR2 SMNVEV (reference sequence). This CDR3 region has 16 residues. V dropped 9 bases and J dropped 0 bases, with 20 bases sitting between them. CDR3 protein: CASGALAVSVNTEAFF. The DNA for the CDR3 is TGTGCCAGTGGCGCCCTGGCGGTGTCGGTGAACACTGAAGCTTTCTTT.

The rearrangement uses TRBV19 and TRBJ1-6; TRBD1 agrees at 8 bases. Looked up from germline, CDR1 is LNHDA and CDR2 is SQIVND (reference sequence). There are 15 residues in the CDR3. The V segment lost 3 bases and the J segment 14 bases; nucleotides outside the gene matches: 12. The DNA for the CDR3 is TGTGCCAGTAGTATCCCACAGGGGGGGACTTCGTCCCTCCACTTT. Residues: CASSIPQGGTSSLHF.

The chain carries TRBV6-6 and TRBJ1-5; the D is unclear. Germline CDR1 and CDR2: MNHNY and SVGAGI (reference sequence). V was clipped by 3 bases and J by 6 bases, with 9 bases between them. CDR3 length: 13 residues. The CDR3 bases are TGTGCCAGCAGTTATACTGTCACTCAGCCCCAGCATTTT. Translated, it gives CASSYTVTQPQHF.

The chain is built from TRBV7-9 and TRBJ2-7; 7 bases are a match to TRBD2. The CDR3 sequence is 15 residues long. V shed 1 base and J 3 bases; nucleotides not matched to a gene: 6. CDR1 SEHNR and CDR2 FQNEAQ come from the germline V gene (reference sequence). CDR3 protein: CASSLGLAESYEQYF. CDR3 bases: TGTGCCAGCAGCTTAGGCCTAGCGGAGAGCTACGAGCAGTACTTC.

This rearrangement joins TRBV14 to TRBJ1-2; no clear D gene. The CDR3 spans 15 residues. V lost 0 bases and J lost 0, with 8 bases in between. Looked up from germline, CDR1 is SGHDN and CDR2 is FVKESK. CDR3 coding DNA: TGTGCCAGCAGCCAAGATCACAGTTCTAACTATGGCTACACCTTC. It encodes CASSQDHSSNYGYTF.

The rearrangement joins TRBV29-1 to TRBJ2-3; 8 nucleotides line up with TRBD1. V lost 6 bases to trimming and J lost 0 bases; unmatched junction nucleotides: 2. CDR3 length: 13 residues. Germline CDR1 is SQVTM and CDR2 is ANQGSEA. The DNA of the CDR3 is TGCAGCGTCCGGACAGGGAGCACAGATACGCAGTATTTT. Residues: CSVRTGSTDTQYF.

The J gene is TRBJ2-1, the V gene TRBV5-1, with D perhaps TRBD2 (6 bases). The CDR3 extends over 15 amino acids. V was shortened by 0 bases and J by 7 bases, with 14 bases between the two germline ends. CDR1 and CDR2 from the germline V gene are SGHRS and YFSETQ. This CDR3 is CASSLAGAFGNEQFF. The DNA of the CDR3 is TGCGCCAGCAGCTTGGCGGGAGCCTTCGGAAATGAGCAGTTCTTC.

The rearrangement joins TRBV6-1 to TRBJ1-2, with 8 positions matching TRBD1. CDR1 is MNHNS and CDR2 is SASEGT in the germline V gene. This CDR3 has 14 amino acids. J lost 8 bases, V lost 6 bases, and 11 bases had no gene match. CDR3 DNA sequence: TGTGCCAGCAGCGATCTATGGACAGGGAGCGGCTACACCTTC. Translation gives CASSDLWTGSGYTF.

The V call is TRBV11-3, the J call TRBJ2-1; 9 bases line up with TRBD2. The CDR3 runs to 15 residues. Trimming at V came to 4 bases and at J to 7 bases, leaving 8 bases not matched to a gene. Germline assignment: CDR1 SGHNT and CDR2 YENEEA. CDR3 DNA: TGTGCCAGCAGCTCGGGACTAGCTCCCCGGAATGAGCAGTTCTTC. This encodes CASSSGLAPRNEQFF.

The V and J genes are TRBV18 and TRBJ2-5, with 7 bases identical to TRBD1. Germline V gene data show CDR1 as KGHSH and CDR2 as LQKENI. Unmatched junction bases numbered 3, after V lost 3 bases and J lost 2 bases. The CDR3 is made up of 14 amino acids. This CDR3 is CASSPGQRQETQYF. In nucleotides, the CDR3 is TGTGCCAGCTCACCGGGACAGCGTCAAGAGACCCAGTACTTC.

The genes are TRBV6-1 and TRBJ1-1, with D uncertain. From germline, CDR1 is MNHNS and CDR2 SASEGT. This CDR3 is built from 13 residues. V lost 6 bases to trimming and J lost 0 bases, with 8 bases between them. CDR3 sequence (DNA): TGTGCCAGCAGACAGTCTATGAACACTGAAGCTTTCTTT. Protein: CASRQSMNTEAFF.

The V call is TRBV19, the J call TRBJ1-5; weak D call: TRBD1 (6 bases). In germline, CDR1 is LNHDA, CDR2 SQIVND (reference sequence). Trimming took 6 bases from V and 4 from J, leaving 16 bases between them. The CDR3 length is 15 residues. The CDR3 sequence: CASRTTDSLNQPQHF. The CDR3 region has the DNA TGTGCCAGTAGAACGACGGACAGTCTAAATCAGCCCCAGCATTTT.

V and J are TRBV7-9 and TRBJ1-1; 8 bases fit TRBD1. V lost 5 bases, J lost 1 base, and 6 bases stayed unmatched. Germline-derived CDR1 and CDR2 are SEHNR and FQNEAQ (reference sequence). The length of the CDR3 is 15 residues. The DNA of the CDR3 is TGTGCCAGCAGCCGCCGCGGGACAGGGAACACTGAAGCTTTCTTT. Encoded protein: CASSRRGTGNTEAFF.

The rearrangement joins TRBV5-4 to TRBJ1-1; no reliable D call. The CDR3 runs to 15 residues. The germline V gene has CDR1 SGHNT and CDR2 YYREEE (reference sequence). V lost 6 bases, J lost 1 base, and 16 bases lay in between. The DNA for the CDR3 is TGTGCCAGCAAGCGGGATCTCCAAGAGAACACTGAAGCTTTCTTT. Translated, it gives CASKRDLQENTEAFF.

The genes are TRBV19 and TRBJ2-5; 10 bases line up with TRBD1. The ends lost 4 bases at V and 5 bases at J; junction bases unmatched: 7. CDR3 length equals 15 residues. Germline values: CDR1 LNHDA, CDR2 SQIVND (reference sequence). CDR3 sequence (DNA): TGTGCCAGTAGTACGGGACAGGGGAAGGGGGAGACCCAGTACTTC. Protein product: CASSTGQGKGETQYF.

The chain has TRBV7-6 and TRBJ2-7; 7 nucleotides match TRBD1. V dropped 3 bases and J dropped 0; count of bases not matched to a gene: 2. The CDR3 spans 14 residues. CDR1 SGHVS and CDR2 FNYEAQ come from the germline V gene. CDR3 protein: CASSFGDSSYEQYF. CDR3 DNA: TGTGCCAGCAGCTTCGGGGACAGCTCCTACGAGCAGTACTTC.

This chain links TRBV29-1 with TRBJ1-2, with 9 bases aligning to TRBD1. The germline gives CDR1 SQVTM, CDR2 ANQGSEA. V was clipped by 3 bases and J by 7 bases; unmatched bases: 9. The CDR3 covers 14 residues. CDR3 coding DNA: TGCAGCGTTGACAGCCACAGGGGGCACGGTGGCTACACCTTC. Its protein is CSVDSHRGHGGYTF. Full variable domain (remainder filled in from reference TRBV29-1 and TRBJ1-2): SAVISQKPSRDICQRGTSLTIQCQVDSQVTMMFWYRQQPGQSLTLIATANQGSEATYESGFVIDKFPISRPNLTFSTLTVSNMSPEDSSIYLCSVDSHRGHGGYTFGSGTRLTVV.

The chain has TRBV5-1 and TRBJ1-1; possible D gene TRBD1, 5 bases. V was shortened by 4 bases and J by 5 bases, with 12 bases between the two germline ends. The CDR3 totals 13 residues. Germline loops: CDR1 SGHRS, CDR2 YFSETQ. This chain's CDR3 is CASSPAGGTEAFF. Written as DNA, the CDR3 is TGCGCCAGCAGCCCGGCCGGGGGTACTGAAGCTTTCTTT.

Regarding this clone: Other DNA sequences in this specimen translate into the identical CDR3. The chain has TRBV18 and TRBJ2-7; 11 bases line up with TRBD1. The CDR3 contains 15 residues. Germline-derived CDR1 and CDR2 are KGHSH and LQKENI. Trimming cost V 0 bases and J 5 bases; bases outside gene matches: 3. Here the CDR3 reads CASSPPGQGGNEQYF. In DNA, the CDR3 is TGTGCCAGCTCACCACCGGGACAGGGGGGAAACGAGCAGTACTTC.